Shown below are 29 T cell receptor beta chains from a single sample sequenced in a study of T cells in Graves' hyperthyroidism and ophthalmopathy (dated by TCRdb to the late 2010s). Libraries were built with multiplex PCR. Sequenced on an Illumina HiSeq 2000. The TCR beta CDR3 regions were amplified from the RNA transcripts. For the first round of RT-PCR on the TCR CDR3, the HTBI primer set was used together with the Qiagen OneStep RT-PCR kit. Clones were called with MiXCR by TCRdb after fastp trimmed the public reads at Q25, and only in-frame beta chains were retained. Rows are unified per CDR3 protein, each entry keeping the most common DNA and genes. A total of about 290,000 distinct CDR3 sequences appear in this sample, roughly an eighth of them only once. Less than 8% of the sample comes from the top ten. Source material: blood. The receptors shown here come from a woman aged 40 to 49 with Graves' hyperthyroidism.

This clonotype appeared a few times. This chain uses TRBV6-1 with TRBJ1-2, with D unclear. Germline V gene data show CDR1 as MNHNS and CDR2 as SASEGT. V was clipped by 5 bases and J by 0 bases, with 13 bases between them. The CDR3 runs to 15 residues. The CDR3 DNA reads as TGTGCCAGCAGTTCCTCACCGACCGCTAACTATGGCTACACCTTC. Its protein is CASSSSPTANYGYTF.

This clonotype showed up many times. The V call is TRBV20-1, the J call TRBJ2-7, with TRBD2 matching 13 bases. Germline CDR1 DFQATT, CDR2 SNEGSKA (reference sequence). J gave up 3 bases and V 5 bases, and 7 bases lay outside the gene matches. This CDR3 contains 15 residues. The CDR3, as DNA: TGCAGTGCTGTGGGACTAGCGGGATTTAGCTACGAGCAGTACTTC. Its translation is CSAVGLAGFSYEQYF.

This clonotype was counted at least ten times. This sequence joins TRBV30 and TRBJ1-1; TRBD1 agrees at 8 bases. CDR3 length equals 11 residues. J was trimmed by 7 bases and V by 5 bases; bases with no gene match: 3. Germline V gene sequence: CDR1 GTSNPN, CDR2 SVGIG (reference sequence). This CDR3 reads CAWQGADEAFF. CDR3 nucleotide sequence: TGTGCCTGGCAGGGGGCCGATGAAGCTTTCTTT.

This clonotype was observed at least ten times. This chain uses TRBV2 with TRBJ2-2, with 7 bases fitting TRBD1. J lost 6 bases, V lost 6 bases, and 4 bases had no gene match. This CDR3 comprises 13 residues. Germline CDR1 SNHLY, CDR2 FYNNEI. CDR3 sequence: CASRTGLAGELFF. For the CDR3, the DNA is TGTGCCAGCAGGACAGGGTTGGCCGGGGAGCTGTTTTTT.

In its sample, this clonotype was seen many times. The chain recombines TRBV7-2 with TRBJ2-7, with D hard to call. Trimming removed 2 bases from V and 6 bases from J, with 8 bases in between. This CDR3 comprises 12 residues. Germline V gene lookup returns CDR1 SGHTA and CDR2 FQGNSA. The CDR3 DNA sequence: TGTGCCAGCAGCTTATCTTGGGGCGAGCAGTACTTC. The encoded protein is CASSLSWGEQYF. Using reference TRBV7-2 and TRBJ2-7 for the parts outside the CDR3, the full variable domain is GAGVSQSPSNKVTEKGKDVELRCDPISGHTALYWYRQSLGQGLEFLIYFQGNSAPDKSGLPSDRFSAERTGGSVSTLTIQRTQQEDSAVYLCASSLSWGEQYFGPGTRLTVT.

Many counts were recorded for this clonotype. V usage is TRBV7-2 and J usage is TRBJ2-7; 16 nucleotides match TRBD2. Germline V gene data show CDR1 as SGHTA and CDR2 as FQGNSA. This CDR3 region has 15 residues. The V segment lost 5 bases and the J segment 5 bases; nucleotides outside the gene matches: 3. CDR3 amino acids: CASSRGLAGGNEQYF. The CDR3 coding sequence is TGTGCCAGCAGCCGGGGACTAGCGGGAGGGAACGAGCAGTACTTC.

This rearrangement joins TRBV14 to TRBJ2-3; D is possibly TRBD1 or TRBD2 (5 bases each). This CDR3 region has 15 residues. The V gene's germline CDR1 is SGHDN and CDR2 FVKESK. Trimming took off 4 bases at V and 4 bases at J, with 15 bases between the two ends. The CDR3 DNA reads TGTGCCAGCAGCCCGGAGGCAGGGCTACCAGATACGCAGTATTTT. Translation gives CASSPEAGLPDTQYF. The whole variable domain, filled in from reference TRBV14 and TRBJ2-3, reads EAGVTQFPSHSVIEKGQTVTLRCDPISGHDNLYWYRRVMGKEIKFLLHFVKESKQDESGMPNNRFLAERTGGTYSTLKVQPAELEDSGVYFCASSPEAGLPDTQYFGPGTRLTVL.

In its sample, this clonotype was seen a few times. V and J are TRBV19 and TRBJ1-5; the match to TRBD1 covers 8 bases. Germline V CDR1 and CDR2: LNHDA, SQIVND (reference sequence). The CDR3 length is 16 residues. J was trimmed by 6 bases and V by 5 bases; bases with no gene match: 12. For the CDR3, the DNA is TGTGCCAGTAGTTTCGTTAGTGGCAGGGGGCGTCAGCCCCAGCATTTT. Protein sequence: CASSFVSGRGRQPQHF.

This chain joins TRBV27 and TRBJ2-7; either TRBD1 or TRBD2 may supply D (6 bases each). CDR3 size: 14 residues. V was trimmed by 5 bases and J by 3 bases, leaving 14 bases between them. Germline lookup yields CDR1 MNHEY and CDR2 SMNVEV (reference sequence). The CDR3 coding sequence is TGTGCCAGCAGTACAGGGACTCGTAGCTACGAGCAGTACTTC. As protein: CASSTGTRSYEQYF.

This clonotype was counted only a few times. J is TRBJ2-5 and V is TRBV5-1, with a weak D call TRBD2 (5 bases). From germline, CDR1 is SGHRS and CDR2 YFSETQ. CDR3 length: 14 residues. V was cut by 2 bases and J by 2 bases, with 10 bases left in between. The chain's CDR3 is CASSFVGGQETQYF. The CDR3 nucleotides are TGCGCCAGCAGCTTCGTTGGCGGGCAAGAGACCCAGTACTTC.

This clonotype occurred many times. The chain joins TRBV7-2 to TRBJ2-1; D perhaps matches TRBD2 (6 bases). Germline CDR1 is SGHTA and CDR2 is FQGNSA. V lost 2 bases to trimming and J lost 4 bases, with 9 bases between them. The CDR3 extends over 14 amino acids. CDR3: CASSLRDLYNEQFF. The CDR3 DNA follows: TGTGCCAGCAGCTTAAGGGACTTGTACAATGAGCAGTTCTTC. Based on the CDR3 plus reference TRBV7-2 and TRBJ2-1, the full variable domain is GAGVSQSPSNKVTEKGKDVELRCDPISGHTALYWYRQSLGQGLEFLIYFQGNSAPDKSGLPSDRFSAERTGGSVSTLTIQRTQQEDSAVYLCASSLRDLYNEQFFGPGTRLTVL.

The V call is TRBV29-1, the J call TRBJ1-4; no reliable D call. Trimming shortened V by 4 bases and J by 7 bases, and 10 bases separated the two germline ends. The CDR3 sequence is 12 residues long. CDR1 SQVTM and CDR2 ANQGSEA come from the germline V gene. Written as DNA, the CDR3 is TGCAGCGTTGCGGGAGCGGCTGAAAAACTGTTTTTT. Residues: CSVAGAAEKLFF.

This clonotype was recorded many times. The chain couples TRBV3-1 to TRBJ2-7; the match to TRBD1 covers 9 bases. J lost 6 bases, V lost 9 bases, and 12 bases had no gene match. This CDR3 contains 14 residues. The germline V gene has CDR1 LGHDT and CDR2 YNNKEL (reference sequence). As DNA, the CDR3 is TGTGCCAGTCCATTCGAGGGACAGGGAGGCGAGCAGTACTTC. This translates into CASPFEGQGGEQYF.

The V and J genes are TRBV7-9 and TRBJ2-7, with TRBD2 matching 8 bases. V trimming: 7 bases; J trimming: 6 bases; junction bases outside the gene matches: 11. The germline gives CDR1 SEHNR, CDR2 FQNEAQ (reference sequence). CDR3 length equals 14 residues. For the CDR3, the DNA is TGTGCCAGCACCACCGGGACTAGTTTGCTCGAGCAGTACTTC. Its translation: CASTTGTSLLEQYF.

This clonotype was observed a single time. This sequence joins TRBV4-1 and TRBJ2-2; TRBD2 might be the D (6 bases). The germline gives CDR1 MGHRA, CDR2 YSYEKL. The CDR3 spans 19 residues. V shed 3 bases and J shed 1 base, with 21 bases lying between them. For the CDR3, the DNA is TGCGCCAGCAGCCACAATAGTTGGTGGAGCGGGCGGAACACCGGGGAGCTGTTTTTT. The encoded protein is CASSHNSWWSGRNTGELFF.

This clonotype was picked up a small number of times. CDR3 DNA sequence: TGTGCCAGCAGCTTCTCGGCTCAAGAGACCCAGTACTTC. Residues: CASSFSAQETQYF. The rearrangement uses TRBV7-9 and TRBJ2-5; no firm D call. Germline values: CDR1 SEHNR, CDR2 FQNEAQ (reference sequence). This CDR3 is built from 13 residues. V lost 3 bases to trimming and J lost 2 bases, with 7 bases between them.

The sample holds many counts of this clonotype. This chain links TRBV29-1 with TRBJ2-1, with 13 bases lining up with TRBD2. Trimming at V came to 2 bases and at J to 7 bases, leaving 5 bases not matched to a gene. Germline CDR1 and CDR2: SQVTM and ANQGSEA. The CDR3 has 15 amino acids. The CDR3 nucleotides read TGCAGCGTTGAAATCCGGACTAGCGGGAGTAATGAGCAGTTCTTC. Its translation is CSVEIRTSGSNEQFF.

The rearrangement links TRBV2 to TRBJ1-5; 7 nucleotides match TRBD1. The length of the CDR3 is 14 residues. J lost 6 bases, V lost 5 bases, and 7 bases had no gene match. Germline V gives CDR1 SNHLY, CDR2 FYNNEI. This CDR3 is CASSQGQGVQPQHF. CDR3 in DNA: TGTGCCAGCAGTCAGGGGCAGGGGGTTCAGCCCCAGCATTTT. Full variable domain (outside the CDR3, taken from reference TRBV2 and TRBJ1-5): EPEVTQTPSHQVTQMGQEVILRCVPISNHLYFYWYRQILGQKVEFLVSFYNNEISEKSEIFDDQFSVERPDGSNFTLKIRSTKLEDSAMYFCASSQGQGVQPQHFGDGTRLSIL.

This clonotype has ten or more counts. The V gene is TRBV11-3, the J gene TRBJ1-1, with a possible D match to TRBD1 (6 bases). Trimming left V 1 base short and J 0 bases short, with 12 bases between. Germline V gene lookup returns CDR1 SGHNT and CDR2 YENEEA. The CDR3 spans 16 residues. The CDR3: CASSLARQDLNTEAFF. CDR3 nucleotide sequence: TGTGCCAGCAGCTTAGCCCGACAGGACCTGAACACTGAAGCTTTCTTT.

This clonotype appeared many times. The chain carries TRBV6-1 and TRBJ1-5; perhaps TRBD1 as D (5 bases). Looked up from germline, CDR1 is MNHNS and CDR2 is SASEGT. This CDR3 contains 16 residues. The V gene lost 0 bases and the J gene lost 6 bases, with 15 bases spanning the gap. The CDR3 loop reads CASSEAQRQGGQPQHF. DNA of the CDR3: TGTGCCAGCAGTGAAGCGCAGAGGCAGGGTGGTCAGCCCCAGCATTTT.

The chain combines TRBV24-1 with TRBJ2-1, with D tentatively TRBD2 (6 bases). This CDR3 contains 15 residues. V shed 1 base and J shed 7 bases, with 13 bases lying between them. Germline V CDR1 and CDR2: KGHDR, SFDVKD. The CDR3 sequence is CATSDFGGAGNEQFF. The CDR3 nucleotides are TGTGCCACCAGTGATTTCGGGGGAGCGGGTAATGAGCAGTTCTTC.

This clonotype was detected ten times or more. The chain is built from TRBV2 and TRBJ1-5; D possibly corresponds to TRBD1 (6 bases). V shed 3 bases and J shed 2 bases, with 26 bases lying between them. There are 20 residues in the CDR3. Germline CDR1 reads SNHLY; CDR2 reads FYNNEI. The CDR3: CASSDSPGGEFLAGNQPQHF. CDR3 nucleotides: TGTGCCAGCAGTGATTCTCCGGGGGGCGAGTTTCTTGCCGGCAATCAGCCCCAGCATTTT.

The chain uses TRBV7-9 and TRBJ2-1, with 8 bases fitting TRBD1. Germline V lookup: CDR1 SEHNR, CDR2 FQNEAQ (reference sequence). Trimming at V came to 5 bases and at J to 5 bases, leaving 8 bases not matched to a gene. CDR3 size: 15 residues. CDR3 coding DNA: TGTGCCAGCAGCCGAACAGGGGGGCACAACAATGAGCAGTTCTTC. This codes for CASSRTGGHNNEQFF.

This clonotype was recorded a few times. This rearrangement joins TRBV19 to TRBJ1-2, with D hard to call. CDR3 length: 13 residues. V shed 10 bases and J shed 3 bases, with 15 bases lying between them. Per the germline V gene, CDR1 is LNHDA and CDR2 is SQIVND (reference sequence). The CDR3 is CAISGDNHYGYTF. The CDR3 DNA sequence: TGTGCCATCTCGGGCGACAATCACTATGGCTACACCTTC.

This clonotype was picked up many times. The chain has TRBV6-1 and TRBJ2-1; 12 bases line up with TRBD2. The CDR3 loop spans 15 amino acids. Unmatched junction bases numbered 3, after V lost 5 bases and J lost 4 bases. Germline CDR1 reads MNHNS; CDR2 reads SASEGT. The CDR3 here is CASSITSGRYNEQFF. CDR3 bases: TGTGCCAGCAGTATTACTAGCGGGAGGTACAATGAGCAGTTCTTC.

The rearrangement joins TRBV7-2 to TRBJ2-1; D gene ambiguous. The CDR3 runs to 15 residues. Between the trimmed V and J ends, which lost 5 bases and 0 bases, there was a span of 11 bases. Per the germline V gene, CDR1 is SGHTA and CDR2 is FQGNSA. The DNA for the CDR3 is TGTGCCAGCAGCCTCCAGTTTTACTCCTACAATGAGCAGTTCTTC. Its translation: CASSLQFYSYNEQFF.

This clonotype has just a few counts. The rearrangement joins TRBV27 to TRBJ1-5; TRBD1 agrees at 7 bases. After removal of 3 bases from V and 5 bases from J, the junction contained 4 bases not matched to a gene. The CDR3 loop spans 14 amino acids. The V gene's germline CDR1 is MNHEY and CDR2 SMNVEV (reference sequence). CDR3 nucleotides: TGTGCCAGCAGTTTTAGCAGGGGGGATCAGCCCCAGCATTTT. Encoded protein: CASSFSRGDQPQHF.

This clonotype showed up many times. CDR3 residues: CSVTPWGTGEQYF. The CDR3 region has the DNA TGCAGCGTAACTCCTTGGGGGACGGGCGAGCAGTACTTC. This sequence joins TRBV29-1 and TRBJ2-7; possibly TRBD1 or TRBD2 for D (5 bases each). The CDR3 covers 13 residues. The germline V and J ends were trimmed by 6 bases and 6 bases, with 18 bases remaining between them. CDR1 SQVTM and CDR2 ANQGSEA come from the germline V gene.

This clonotype was counted many times. The chain combines TRBV6-2 or TRBV6-3 with TRBJ1-1; D unresolved. Germline-derived CDR1 and CDR2 are MNHEY and SVGEGT. V lost 2 bases and J lost 8, with 6 bases in between. The CDR3 spans 11 residues. The CDR3 sequence is CASSYGKEAFF. In DNA form, the CDR3 reads TGTGCCAGCAGTTACGGGAAGGAAGCTTTCTTT.